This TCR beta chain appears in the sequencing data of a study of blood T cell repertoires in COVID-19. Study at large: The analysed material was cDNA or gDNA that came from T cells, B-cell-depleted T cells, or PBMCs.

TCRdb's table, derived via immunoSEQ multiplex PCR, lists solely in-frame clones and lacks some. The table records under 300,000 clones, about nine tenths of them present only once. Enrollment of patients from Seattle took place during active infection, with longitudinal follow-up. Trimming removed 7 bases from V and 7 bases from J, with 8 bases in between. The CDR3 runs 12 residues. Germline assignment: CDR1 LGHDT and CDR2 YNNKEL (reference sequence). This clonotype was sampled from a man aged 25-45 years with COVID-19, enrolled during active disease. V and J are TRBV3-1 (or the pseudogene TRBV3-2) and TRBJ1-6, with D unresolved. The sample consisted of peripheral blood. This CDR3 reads CASNNQNSPLHF. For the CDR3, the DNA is TGTGCCAGCAACAACCAGAATTCACCCCTCCACTTT.